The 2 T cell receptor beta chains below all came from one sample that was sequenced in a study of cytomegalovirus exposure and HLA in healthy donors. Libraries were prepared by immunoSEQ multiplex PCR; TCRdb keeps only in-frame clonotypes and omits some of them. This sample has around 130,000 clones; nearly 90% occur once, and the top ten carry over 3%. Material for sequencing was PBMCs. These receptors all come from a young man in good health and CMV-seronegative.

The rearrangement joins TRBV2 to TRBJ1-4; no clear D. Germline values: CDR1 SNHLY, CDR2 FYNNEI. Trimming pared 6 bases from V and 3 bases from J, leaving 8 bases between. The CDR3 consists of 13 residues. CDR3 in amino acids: CASRRRANEKLFF. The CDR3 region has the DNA TGTGCCAGCAGGAGGCGGGCTAATGAAAAACTGTTTTTT.

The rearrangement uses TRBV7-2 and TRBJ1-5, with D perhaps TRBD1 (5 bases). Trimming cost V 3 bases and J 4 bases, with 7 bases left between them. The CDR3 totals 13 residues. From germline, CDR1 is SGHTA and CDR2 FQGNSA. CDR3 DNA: TGTGCCAGCAGCTTGGGGCAGAATCAGCCCCAGCATTTT. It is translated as CASSLGQNQPQHF.